This is a list of T cell receptor beta chains from one sample in a study of regulatory T cells in long-lasting Graves disease. TCRdb fed the multiplex PCR reads into MiXCR, producing one record per CDR3 protein. The sample has around 450,000 distinct CDR3 sequences; around 14% are singletons. The same sample was also studied in work on T cells in Graves' hyperthyroidism and ophthalmopathy.

Here the sequenced sample was peripheral blood mononuclear cells (PBMCs), taken at new diagnosis, from a patient treated with antithyroid drugs. These receptors were obtained from a woman aged 25 to 45 with Graves disease. The CDR3 runs from the conserved cysteine through the conserved F or W. D genes are given only for firm matches. The size of a clone is reported for some rows only, either as once, few or many, or as a class for expanded clones.

j_call: TRBJ1-1
d_call: NA
clone_size: few
v_call: TRBV7-3
cdr3_aa: CASSTGKNTEAFF
cdr3_nt: TGTGCCAGCAGCACCGGGAAGAACACTGAAGCTTTCTTT

j_call: TRBJ2-1
d_call: TRBD2
clone_size: NA
v_call: TRBV10-3
cdr3_aa: CAISEQLAGPINEQFF
cdr3_nt: TGTGCCATCAGTGAGCAACTAGCGGGGCCTATCAATGAGCAGTTCTTC

j_call: TRBJ2-7
d_call: TRBD2
clone_size: many
v_call: TRBV6-1
cdr3_aa: CASSNPSGVTYEQYF
cdr3_nt: TGTGCCAGCAGTAATCCTAGCGGGGTTACCTACGAGCAGTACTTC

j_call: TRBJ2-7
d_call: NA
clone_size: many
v_call: TRBV5-5
cdr3_aa: CASSLGVVIEQYF
cdr3_nt: TGTGCCAGCAGCTTGGGGGTAGTGATCGAGCAGTACTTC

j_call: TRBJ1-5
d_call: NA
clone_size: NA
v_call: TRBV12-3/TRBV12-4
cdr3_aa: CTSSLTGPPNQPQHF
cdr3_nt: TGTACCAGCAGTTTAACAGGGCCCCCCAATCAGCCCCAGCATTTT

j_call: TRBJ1-3
d_call: NA
clone_size: once
v_call: TRBV19
cdr3_aa: CASRERGTRTSGNTIYF
cdr3_nt: TGTGCCAGTAGGGAAAGGGGGACGAGGACATCTGGAAACACCATATATTTT

j_call: TRBJ1-3
d_call: NA
clone_size: few
v_call: TRBV28
cdr3_aa: CASSFRSSGNTIYF
cdr3_nt: TGTGCCAGCAGTTTTCGAAGCTCTGGAAACACCATATATTTT

j_call: TRBJ1-5
d_call: NA
clone_size: many
v_call: TRBV24-1
cdr3_aa: CATSDRTKGQPQHF
cdr3_nt: TGTGCCACCAGTGATCGTACAAAGGGGCAGCCCCAGCATTTT

j_call: TRBJ2-1
d_call: TRBD2
clone_size: many
v_call: TRBV6-1
cdr3_aa: CASRRAGLSSYNEQFF
cdr3_nt: TGTGCCAGCAGGCGAGCGGGACTCAGCTCCTACAATGAGCAGTTCTTC

j_call: TRBJ2-1
d_call: NA
clone_size: NA
v_call: TRBV20-1
cdr3_aa: CSALGRERGYNEQFF
cdr3_nt: TGCAGTGCCTTGGGACGGGAGAGGGGCTACAATGAGCAGTTCTTC

j_call: TRBJ1-4
d_call: NA
clone_size: NA
v_call: TRBV5-6
cdr3_aa: CASSLAPGWNEKLFF
cdr3_nt: TGTGCCAGCAGCTTGGCCCCAGGGTGGAATGAAAAACTGTTTTTT

j_call: TRBJ2-1
d_call: TRBD2
clone_size: many
v_call: TRBV2
cdr3_aa: CASSELTSRNEQFF
cdr3_nt: TGTGCCAGCAGTGAGCTGACTAGCCGCAATGAGCAGTTCTTC

j_call: TRBJ1-4
d_call: NA
clone_size: many
v_call: TRBV20-1
cdr3_aa: CSAPVGGAGNEKLFF
cdr3_nt: TGCAGTGCTCCAGTAGGGGGGGCAGGGAATGAAAAACTGTTTTTT

j_call: TRBJ2-2
d_call: NA
clone_size: few
v_call: TRBV7-9
cdr3_aa: CASTPATARGRELFF
cdr3_nt: TGTGCCAGCACCCCAGCGACCGCGAGAGGCAGGGAGCTGTTTTTT

j_call: TRBJ2-2
d_call: NA
clone_size: many
v_call: TRBV30
cdr3_aa: CAWSVRGRKRTGELFF
cdr3_nt: TGTGCCTGGAGTGTACGGGGAAGAAAGCGGACCGGGGAGCTGTTTTTT

j_call: TRBJ1-1
d_call: NA
clone_size: many
v_call: TRBV6-1
cdr3_aa: CASGNSAMNTEAFF
cdr3_nt: TGTGCCAGTGGGAACAGCGCTATGAACACTGAAGCTTTCTTT

j_call: TRBJ2-7
d_call: NA
clone_size: many
v_call: TRBV6-1
cdr3_aa: CASGQGGTSYEQYF
cdr3_nt: TGTGCCAGCGGCCAGGGGGGCACTTCCTACGAGCAGTACTTC

j_call: TRBJ1-6
d_call: NA
clone_size: few
v_call: TRBV19
cdr3_aa: CASTRLRGNSPLHF
cdr3_nt: TGTGCCAGTACCCGACTCCGGGGGAATTCACCCCTCCACTTT

j_call: TRBJ1-3
d_call: TRBD1
clone_size: NA
v_call: TRBV10-3
cdr3_aa: CAIRPGQRISGNTIYF
cdr3_nt: TGTGCCATCAGACCGGGACAGCGGATCTCTGGAAACACCATATATTTT

j_call: TRBJ2-7
d_call: NA
clone_size: many
v_call: TRBV5-6
cdr3_aa: CASSFVATEQYF
cdr3_nt: TGTGCCAGCAGCTTCGTTGCGACCGAGCAGTACTTC

j_call: TRBJ2-3
d_call: TRBD2
clone_size: many
v_call: TRBV29-1
cdr3_aa: CSARGGTDTQYF
cdr3_nt: TGCAGCGCCCGGGGGGGCACAGATACGCAGTATTTT

j_call: TRBJ2-7
d_call: NA
clone_size: many
v_call: TRBV18
cdr3_aa: CASSINRGQEQYF
cdr3_nt: TGTGCCAGCTCAATTAACCGGGGACAAGAGCAGTACTTC

j_call: TRBJ2-1
d_call: NA
clone_size: many
v_call: TRBV30
cdr3_aa: CAAAEEVAEAQFF
cdr3_nt: TGTGCTGCCGCAGAGGAGGTAGCTGAGGCGCAGTTCTTC

j_call: TRBJ2-7
d_call: TRBD2
clone_size: many
v_call: TRBV5-1
cdr3_aa: CASSSGLAGPISYEQYF
cdr3_nt: TGCGCCAGCAGCTCCGGACTAGCGGGACCGATCTCCTACGAGCAGTACTTC

j_call: TRBJ1-3
d_call: TRBD1
clone_size: few
v_call: TRBV6-2/TRBV6-3
cdr3_aa: CASSYSRTGPNTIYF
cdr3_nt: TGTGCCAGCAGTTACTCCAGGACAGGGCCAAACACCATATATTTT

j_call: TRBJ2-1
d_call: TRBD2
clone_size: NA
v_call: TRBV24-1
cdr3_aa: CATSDGTIDEQFF
cdr3_nt: TGTGCCACCAGTGATGGGACTATCGATGAGCAGTTCTTC

j_call: TRBJ2-2
d_call: TRBD2
clone_size: NA
v_call: TRBV3-1
cdr3_aa: CASSPLNPGGPNTGELFF
cdr3_nt: TGTGCCAGCAGCCCCCTAAACCCGGGAGGGCCCAACACCGGGGAGCTGTTTTTT

j_call: TRBJ2-7
d_call: NA
clone_size: many
v_call: TRBV5-1
cdr3_aa: CASSLAPDYEQYF
cdr3_nt: TGCGCCAGCAGCTTGGCCCCAGATTACGAGCAGTACTTC

j_call: TRBJ2-5
d_call: NA
clone_size: few
v_call: TRBV29-1
cdr3_aa: CSVDQGGGETQYF
cdr3_nt: TGCAGCGTTGACCAGGGGGGAGGAGAGACCCAGTACTTC

j_call: TRBJ2-3
d_call: NA
clone_size: many
v_call: TRBV20-1
cdr3_aa: CSASRDQDYLRDTQYF
cdr3_nt: TGCAGTGCTTCCAGAGATCAAGACTACCTCAGGGATACGCAGTATTTT

j_call: TRBJ2-5
d_call: NA
clone_size: few
v_call: TRBV6-1
cdr3_aa: CASSGGGPQETQYF
cdr3_nt: TGTGCCAGCAGTGGGGGGGGGCCGCAAGAGACCCAGTACTTC

j_call: TRBJ1-3
d_call: NA
clone_size: few
v_call: TRBV20-1
cdr3_aa: CSARARAVGNTIYF
cdr3_nt: TGCAGTGCTAGAGCCCGGGCGGTCGGAAACACCATATATTTT

j_call: TRBJ1-1
d_call: TRBD1
clone_size: many
v_call: TRBV7-2
cdr3_aa: CASSTRTGGHSPFF
cdr3_nt: TGTGCCAGCAGCACCCGGACAGGGGGCCATAGCCCTTTCTTT

j_call: TRBJ2-3
d_call: TRBD2
clone_size: many
v_call: TRBV5-1
cdr3_aa: CATAVGLAGDTQYF
cdr3_nt: TGCGCCACCGCAGTGGGACTAGCGGGAGATACGCAGTATTTT

j_call: TRBJ2-1
d_call: TRBD2
clone_size: NA
v_call: TRBV19
cdr3_aa: CASSIGGTNEQFF
cdr3_nt: TGTGCCAGTAGTATCGGGGGGACCAATGAGCAGTTCTTC

j_call: TRBJ2-4
d_call: NA
clone_size: many
v_call: TRBV5-1
cdr3_aa: CASSSGQGSLVAKNIQYF
cdr3_nt: TGCGCCAGCAGCTCCGGTCAGGGGTCACTAGTAGCCAAAAACATTCAGTACTTC

j_call: TRBJ2-7
d_call: NA
clone_size: NA
v_call: TRBV19
cdr3_aa: CASSTDGRGSYEQYF
cdr3_nt: TGTGCCAGTAGTACCGACGGCCGGGGCTCCTACGAGCAGTACTTC

j_call: TRBJ1-2
d_call: TRBD1
clone_size: many
v_call: TRBV12-5
cdr3_aa: CASGPGDRGYGYTF
cdr3_nt: TGTGCTAGTGGTCCGGGGGACAGGGGCTATGGCTACACCTTC

j_call: TRBJ2-7
d_call: TRBD1
clone_size: many
v_call: TRBV27
cdr3_aa: CASSPLGSGGSSYEQYF
cdr3_nt: TGTGCCAGCTCCCCCTTGGGGTCAGGGGGCAGCTCCTACGAGCAGTACTTC

j_call: TRBJ2-3
d_call: TRBD2
clone_size: few
v_call: TRBV5-1
cdr3_aa: CASSLVARASGSTDTQYF
cdr3_nt: TGCGCCAGCAGCTTGGTCGCTAGGGCTAGCGGAAGCACAGATACGCAGTATTTT

j_call: TRBJ2-5
d_call: TRBD2
clone_size: many
v_call: TRBV2
cdr3_aa: CASSGLAGPQETQYF
cdr3_nt: TGTGCCAGCAGTGGGCTAGCGGGGCCACAAGAGACCCAGTACTTC

j_call: TRBJ2-1
d_call: NA
clone_size: many
v_call: TRBV29-1
cdr3_aa: CSARDKEDWPGSSRSYNEQFF
cdr3_nt: TGCAGCGCAAGGGACAAGGAGGATTGGCCCGGTAGCTCACGCTCCTACAATGAGCAGTTCTTC

j_call: TRBJ2-7
d_call: TRBD2
clone_size: NA
v_call: TRBV5-1
cdr3_aa: CASRGLAGVYEQYF
cdr3_nt: TGCGCCAGCAGGGGACTAGCGGGAGTCTACGAGCAGTACTTC

j_call: TRBJ2-5
d_call: NA
clone_size: many
v_call: TRBV5-1
cdr3_aa: CASSLGTVYF
cdr3_nt: TGCGCCAGCAGCCTGGGGACCGTGTACTTC

j_call: TRBJ2-1
d_call: TRBD2
clone_size: NA
v_call: TRBV6-1
cdr3_aa: CASTHSGDYNGQFF
cdr3_nt: TGTGCCAGCACCCATAGTGGGGACTACAATGGGCAGTTCTTC

j_call: TRBJ2-1
d_call: TRBD2
clone_size: many
v_call: TRBV20-1
cdr3_aa: CSAFDSGRSNEQFF
cdr3_nt: TGCAGTGCTTTTGATAGCGGGAGGAGCAATGAGCAGTTCTTC

j_call: TRBJ2-3
d_call: TRBD2
clone_size: many
v_call: TRBV20-1
cdr3_aa: CSARDLAGVDTDTQYF
cdr3_nt: TGCAGTGCTAGAGATTTAGCGGGAGTCGACACAGATACGCAGTATTTT

j_call: TRBJ2-5
d_call: NA
clone_size: NA
v_call: TRBV27
cdr3_aa: CASSFGQRQETQYF
cdr3_nt: TGTGCCAGCAGTTTCGGACAGAGGCAAGAGACCCAGTACTTC

j_call: TRBJ2-1
d_call: TRBD1
clone_size: NA
v_call: TRBV5-1
cdr3_aa: CASSFTGGSYEQFF
cdr3_nt: TGCGCCAGCAGCTTTACAGGGGGATCCTATGAGCAGTTCTTC

j_call: TRBJ1-1
d_call: NA
clone_size: many
v_call: TRBV18
cdr3_aa: CASSPRYQGNTEAFF
cdr3_nt: TGTGCCAGCTCACCACGTTATCAGGGGAACACTGAAGCTTTCTTT

j_call: TRBJ2-1
d_call: NA
clone_size: few
v_call: TRBV5-1
cdr3_aa: CASSLGQVGNEQFF
cdr3_nt: TGCGCCAGCAGCTTGGGACAGGTTGGTAATGAGCAGTTCTTC

j_call: TRBJ2-3
d_call: NA
clone_size: few
v_call: TRBV10-3
cdr3_aa: CAILSTGSTDTQYF
cdr3_nt: TGTGCCATCCTCTCTACCGGTAGCACAGATACGCAGTATTTT

j_call: TRBJ2-1
d_call: NA
clone_size: many
v_call: TRBV20-1
cdr3_aa: CSARPVAGPSYNEQFF
cdr3_nt: TGCAGTGCTAGACCCGTGGCAGGCCCTTCCTACAATGAGCAGTTCTTC

j_call: TRBJ1-5
d_call: NA
clone_size: few
v_call: TRBV20-1
cdr3_aa: CSATPSAGLGQPQHF
cdr3_nt: TGCAGTGCTACGCCCAGCGCAGGGCTGGGTCAGCCCCAGCATTTT

j_call: TRBJ2-7
d_call: TRBD1
clone_size: many
v_call: TRBV18
cdr3_aa: CASSLRDRENEQYF
cdr3_nt: TGTGCCAGCTCACTCCGGGACAGGGAAAACGAGCAGTACTTC

j_call: TRBJ2-1
d_call: TRBD2
clone_size: many
v_call: TRBV6-1
cdr3_aa: CASSRPGISGVNEQFF
cdr3_nt: TGTGCCAGCAGTCGCCCGGGTATTAGCGGGGTCAATGAGCAGTTCTTC

j_call: TRBJ2-7
d_call: NA
clone_size: many
v_call: TRBV20-1
cdr3_aa: CSARVVYEQYF
cdr3_nt: TGCAGTGCTAGAGTAGTCTACGAGCAGTACTTC